Listed below are T cell receptor beta chains from one sample, sequenced in a study of blood T cell repertoires in COVID-19. Some clones are missing from TCRdb's copy, which holds only in-frame ones; the method was immunoSEQ multiplex PCR. In the table there are 90,000 or so clones, about nine tenths of which are singletons. The source material was peripheral blood. The receptor source for this set is a man aged 55 to 70 with acute or convalescent COVID-19. Both conserved end residues are part of each CDR3. Clone size, where shown, is once, few, many, or a class for clones that have expanded.

CDR3 | length | V | size | J
CASSFGTGAMNTEAFF | 16 | TRBV5-1 | - | TRBJ1-1
CASSPTGLSEKLFF | 14 | TRBV5-1 | - | TRBJ1-4
CASSLGAAKPEAFF | 14 | TRBV5-4 | - | TRBJ1-1
CASSEYRDRGWEQYF | 15 | TRBV6-4 | - | TRBJ2-7
CASRRLGEGGNQPQHF | 16 | TRBV23-1 | - | TRBJ1-5
CASSWTGTSNVNEQFF | 16 | TRBV5-1 | - | TRBJ2-1
CASSQARGYGYTF | 13 | TRBV14 | - | TRBJ1-2
CAWSQRGRNSPLHF | 14 | TRBV30 | - | TRBJ1-6
CASSLGAPQARGWDGYTF | 18 | TRBV5-1 | - | TRBJ1-2
CASSLEPGTGIGNEQFF | 17 | TRBV5-1 | - | TRBJ2-1
CASRLAGGPQQYF | 13 | TRBV27 | - | TRBJ2-7
CASLAGEKWEQFF | 13 | TRBV25-1 | - | TRBJ2-1
CASSLETSTDTQYF | 14 | TRBV28 | - | TRBJ2-3
CASSQFISGNTIYF | 14 | TRBV3-1/TRBV3-2 | - | TRBJ1-3
CSAQEGGEQYF | 11 | TRBV20-1 | - | TRBJ2-7
CASSPQTSGRTDTQYF | 16 | TRBV7-3 | - | TRBJ2-3
CASSPRREIPKSPQYEQYF | 19 | TRBV18 | - | TRBJ2-7
CASSSSPRASGRAETQYF | 18 | TRBV7-3 | - | TRBJ2-5
CSVEVPGQGWNEQFF | 15 | TRBV29-1 | once | TRBJ2-1
CASSGGLASSYEQYF | 15 | TRBV5-4 | - | TRBJ2-7
CASIRDFYEQYF | 12 | TRBV6-5 | - | TRBJ2-7
CAWSVETGSYNSPLHF | 16 | TRBV30 | - | TRBJ1-6
CATQTGGPHNEQFF | 14 | TRBV24-1 | - | TRBJ2-1
CASSSGTGVQPQHF | 14 | TRBV27 | - | TRBJ1-5
CAWSVQGDQPQHF | 13 | TRBV30 | - | TRBJ1-5
CASSIGDWTGMNTEAFF | 17 | TRBV19 | - | TRBJ1-1
CASSEAGLRYGYTF | 14 | TRBV6-1 | few | TRBJ1-2
CASSEVTTDTQYF | 13 | TRBV6-1 | - | TRBJ2-3
CASSLKGQITDTQYF | 15 | TRBV7-8 | - | TRBJ2-3
CASSQGQGAGPGNTIYF | 17 | TRBV7-9 | - | TRBJ1-3
CASSLGPSRGHGYTF | 15 | TRBV11-2 | - | TRBJ1-2
CASSFNRDNQPQHF | 14 | TRBV27 | - | TRBJ1-5
CASSVDPAGGATDTQYF | 17 | TRBV9 | - | TRBJ2-3
CAWKGGLGTGDTLRGYTF | 18 | TRBV30 | - | TRBJ1-2
CAWSLGQVLGEQYF | 14 | TRBV30 | - | TRBJ2-7
CASSLGGQGAYEQYF | 15 | TRBV5-1 | - | TRBJ2-7
CASSADRVGGELFF | 14 | TRBV11-2 | - | TRBJ2-2
CATSRDQYRTNTGELFF | 17 | TRBV15 | - | TRBJ2-2
CASSLDGRGTETQYF | 15 | TRBV5-1 | - | TRBJ2-5
CASSYWGTGLQETQYF | 16 | TRBV6-2/TRBV6-3 | - | TRBJ2-5
CASSSTSGAYNEQFF | 15 | TRBV7-6 | once | TRBJ2-1
CASTQDRVYGYTF | 13 | TRBV19 | - | TRBJ1-2
CASRNRGGRDTEAFF | 15 | TRBV6-5 | once | TRBJ1-1
CASSLHRGDSYEQCF | 15 | TRBV11-2 | - | TRBJ2-7
CASSLTSARPYEQYF | 15 | TRBV3-1/TRBV3-2 | few | TRBJ2-7
CASSSGRGGSATNEKLFF | 18 | TRBV5-1 | - | TRBJ1-4
CASSFPGDTGELFF | 14 | TRBV7-8 | - | TRBJ2-2
CASSSDPRGNGYTF | 14 | TRBV7-3 | once | TRBJ1-2
CASSLRQMNTEAFF | 14 | TRBV5-4 | - | TRBJ1-1
CASSPEQGRTGELFF | 15 | TRBV18 | - | TRBJ2-2
CASSLEVAEYNEQFF | 15 | TRBV5-1 | - | TRBJ2-1
CASSLGQGASDTQYF | 15 | TRBV5-4 | - | TRBJ2-3
CSMEEGYGYTF | 11 | TRBV29-1 | - | TRBJ1-2